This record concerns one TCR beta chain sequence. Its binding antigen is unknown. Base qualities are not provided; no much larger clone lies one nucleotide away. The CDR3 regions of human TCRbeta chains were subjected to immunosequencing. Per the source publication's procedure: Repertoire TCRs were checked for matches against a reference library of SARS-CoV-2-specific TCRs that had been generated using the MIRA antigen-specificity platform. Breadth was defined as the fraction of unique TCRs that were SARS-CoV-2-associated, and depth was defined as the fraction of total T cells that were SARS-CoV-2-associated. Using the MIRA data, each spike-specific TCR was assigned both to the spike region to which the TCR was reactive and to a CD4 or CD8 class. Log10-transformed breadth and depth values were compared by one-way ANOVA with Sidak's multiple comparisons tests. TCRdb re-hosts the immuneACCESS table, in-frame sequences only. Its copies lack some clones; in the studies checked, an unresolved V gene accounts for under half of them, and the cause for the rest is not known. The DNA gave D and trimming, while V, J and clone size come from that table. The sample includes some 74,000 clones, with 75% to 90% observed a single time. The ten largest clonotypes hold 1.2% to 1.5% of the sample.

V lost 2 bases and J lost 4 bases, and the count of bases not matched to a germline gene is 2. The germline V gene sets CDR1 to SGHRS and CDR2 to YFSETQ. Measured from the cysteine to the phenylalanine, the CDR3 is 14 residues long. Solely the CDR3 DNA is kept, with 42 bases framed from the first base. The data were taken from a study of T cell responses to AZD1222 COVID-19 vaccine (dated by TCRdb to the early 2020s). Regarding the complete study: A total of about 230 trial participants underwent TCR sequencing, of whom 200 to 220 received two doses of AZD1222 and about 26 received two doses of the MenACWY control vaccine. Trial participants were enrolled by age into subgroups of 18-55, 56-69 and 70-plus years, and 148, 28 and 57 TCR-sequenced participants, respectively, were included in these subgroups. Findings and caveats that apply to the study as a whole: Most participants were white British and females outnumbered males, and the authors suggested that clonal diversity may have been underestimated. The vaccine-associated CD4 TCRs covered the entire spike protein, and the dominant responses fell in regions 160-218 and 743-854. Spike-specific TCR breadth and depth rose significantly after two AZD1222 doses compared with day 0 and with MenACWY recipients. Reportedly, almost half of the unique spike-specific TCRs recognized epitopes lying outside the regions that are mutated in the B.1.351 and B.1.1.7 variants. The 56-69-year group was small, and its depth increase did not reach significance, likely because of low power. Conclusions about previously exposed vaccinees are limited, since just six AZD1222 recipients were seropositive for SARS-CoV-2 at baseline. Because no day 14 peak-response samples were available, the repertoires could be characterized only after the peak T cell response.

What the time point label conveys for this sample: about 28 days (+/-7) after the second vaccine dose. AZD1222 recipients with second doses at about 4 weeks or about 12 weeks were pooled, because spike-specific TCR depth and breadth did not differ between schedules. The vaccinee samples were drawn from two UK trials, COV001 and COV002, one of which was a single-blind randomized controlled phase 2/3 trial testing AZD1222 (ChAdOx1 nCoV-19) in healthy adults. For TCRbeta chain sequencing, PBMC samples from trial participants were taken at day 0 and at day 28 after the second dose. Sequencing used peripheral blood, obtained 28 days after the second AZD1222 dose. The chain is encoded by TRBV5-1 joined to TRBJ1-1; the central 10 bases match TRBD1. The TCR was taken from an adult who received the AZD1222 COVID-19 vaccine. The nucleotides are TGCGCCAGCAGCTTTCGACAGGGGGCCACTGAAGCTTTCTTT. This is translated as CASSFRQGATEAFF.